The 19 T cell receptor beta chains below were found in one sample sequenced in a study of Tregs in tolerant kidney transplant recipients. TCRdb's copy holds only in-frame clones and misses some; the assay was immunoSEQ multiplex PCR. This table holds some 88,000 clones, around nine tenths found once. Sequencing input: CD8+ T cells from blood. The origin of the receptors is a human donor in good health.

The chain recombines TRBV15 with TRBJ1-4; no clear D gene. CDR1 is LNHNV, CDR2 YYDKDF, per germline (reference sequence). The CDR3 loop spans 15 amino acids. The V end was cut by 0 bases, the J end by 4 bases, with 9 bases between. The CDR3 region is CATSRDGVVNEKLFF. The CDR3 DNA sequence: TGTGCCACCAGCAGAGACGGGGTGGTTAATGAAAAACTGTTTTTT. The full variable domain, rest sourced from reference TRBV15 and TRBJ1-4, is DAMVIQNPRYQVTQFGKPVTLSCSQTLNHNVMYWYQQKSSQAPKLLFHYYDKDFNNEADTPDNFQSRRPNTSFCFLDIRSPGLGDTAMYLCATSRDGVVNEKLFFGSGTQLSVL.

The rearrangement links TRBV28 to TRBJ2-3; possible D gene TRBD1, 6 bases. The CDR3 runs to 17 residues. V gave up 2 bases and J gave up 2 bases, with 17 bases separating them. Germline CDR1 and CDR2: MDHEN and SYDVKM. The CDR3 DNA reads as TGTGCCAGCAGTTTAAGGGGGAGAAGGTGGTTCACAGATACGCAGTATTTT. It specifies CASSLRGRRWFTDTQYF.

This clone was counted a single time. The J gene is TRBJ1-2, the V gene TRBV11-2, with 8 bases matching TRBD1. From germline, CDR1 is SGHAT and CDR2 FQNNGV. CDR3 length equals 17 residues. Losses at the gene ends were 0 bases for V and 0 bases for J; bases not matched to a gene: 6. This CDR3 is CASSLEGTGVPNYGYTF. The CDR3, as DNA: TGTGCCAGCAGCTTAGAAGGGACAGGTGTACCTAACTATGGCTACACCTTC.

This sequence joins TRBV6-6 and TRBJ2-7; possibly TRBD1 or TRBD2 for D (5 bases each). The germline V gene has CDR1 MNHNY and CDR2 SVGAGI (reference sequence). There are 15 residues in the CDR3. Trimming cost V 6 bases and J 3 bases, with 18 bases left between them. CDR3 residues: CASRQYRDVYYEQYF. The CDR3 region has the DNA TGTGCCAGCAGGCAATACCGGGACGTATACTACGAGCAGTACTTC.

CDR3 residues: CASSDREFQETQYF. CDR3 nucleotide sequence: TGTGCCAGCAGTGATAGGGAATTCCAAGAGACCCAGTACTTC. The chain is built from TRBV2 and TRBJ2-5, with D uncertain. Trimming cost V 3 bases and J 1 base, with 9 bases left between them. The germline CDR1 and CDR2 sequences are SNHLY and FYNNEI. This CDR3 comprises 14 residues.

The chain uses TRBV6-5 and TRBJ2-6; D remains unclear. The CDR3 sequence is 13 residues long. Trimming stripped 9 bases from V and 0 bases from J, with 6 bases between. Germline CDR1 is MNHEY and CDR2 is SVGAGI. The CDR3 sequence is CASGDSGANVLTF. CDR3 DNA: TGTGCCAGTGGTGACTCTGGGGCCAACGTCCTGACTTTC.

V gene TRBV15 combines with J gene TRBJ1-5, with unresolved D. With 2 bases removed from V and 0 bases from J, the gap between germline ends came to 5 bases. The germline V gene has CDR1 LNHNV and CDR2 YYDKDF (reference sequence). This CDR3 spans 14 amino acids. For the CDR3, the DNA is TGTGCCACCAGCAGATTGGATAGCAATCAGCCCCAGCATTTT. As protein: CATSRLDSNQPQHF. The whole variable domain, filled in from reference TRBV15 and TRBJ1-5, reads DAMVIQNPRYQVTQFGKPVTLSCSQTLNHNVMYWYQQKSSQAPKLLFHYYDKDFNNEADTPDNFQSRRPNTSFCFLDIRSPGLGDTAMYLCATSRLDSNQPQHFGDGTRLSIL.

The gene calls are TRBV4-1 and TRBJ2-7; 11 nucleotides match TRBD2. With V trimmed by 1 base and J by 6 bases, 5 bases remained unmatched. This CDR3 is 15 amino acids long. CDR1 and CDR2 from the germline V gene are MGHRA and YSYEKL. CDR3 sequence reads: CASSQVVLAGGEQYF. Written as DNA, the CDR3 is TGCGCCAGCAGCCAAGTTGTCCTAGCGGGAGGCGAGCAGTACTTC.

CDR3 sequence reads: CASSLAGGSRDTQYF. As DNA, the CDR3 is TGTGCCAGCAGCCTAGCGGGAGGGTCAAGGGATACGCAGTATTTT. The V gene is TRBV6-5, the J gene TRBJ2-3; 12 bases agree with TRBD2. The V and J ends lost 6 bases and 6 bases, in that order; junction bases with no gene match: 7. Germline V gene data show CDR1 as MNHEY and CDR2 as SVGAGI. The CDR3 is made up of 15 amino acids.

This chain uses TRBV6-5 with TRBJ2-7; possibly TRBD1 or TRBD2 for D (6 bases each). The V end lost 5 bases, the J end lost 2 bases, and 13 bases lay between the germline ends. This CDR3 is 14 amino acids long. Looked up from germline, CDR1 is MNHEY and CDR2 is SVGAGI. Written as DNA, the CDR3 is TGTGCCAGCAGTACCATGGGGGGCCCCTACGAGCAGTACTTC. The encoded protein is CASSTMGGPYEQYF.

The chain recombines TRBV6-1 with TRBJ1-2; D not certain. Trimming cost V 6 bases and J 0 bases, with 11 bases left between them. Germline V gene lookup returns CDR1 MNHNS and CDR2 SASEGT. This CDR3 has 14 amino acids. The CDR3 DNA reads TGTGCCAGCAGAGAACAGCATTCTAACTATGGCTACACCTTC. Translated: CASREQHSNYGYTF.

The genes are TRBV9 and TRBJ2-3; 7 nucleotides match TRBD2. CDR1 SGDLS and CDR2 YYNGEE come from the germline V gene. Trimming at V came to 6 bases and at J to 0 bases, leaving 4 bases not matched to a gene. This CDR3 spans 14 amino acids. Here the CDR3 DNA reads TGTGCCAGCAACGGCGGGGGTAGCACAGATACGCAGTATTTT. This translates into CASNGGGSTDTQYF.

This clone was counted between two and nine times. The CDR3 DNA reads as TGTGCCAGCAGCCAAGAGGGGCTTCACACCGGGGAGCTGTTTTTT. Translated, it gives CASSQEGLHTGELFF. The chain carries TRBV4-2 and TRBJ2-2; perhaps TRBD1 as D (5 bases). CDR1 and CDR2 (germline): LGHNA, YNFKEQ. This CDR3 spans 15 amino acids. V was pared by 0 bases and J by 3 bases, with 8 bases between.

This chain connects TRBV11-1 to TRBJ2-7; 7 bases map to TRBD2. Germline loops: CDR1 SGHAT, CDR2 FQDESV (reference sequence). The ends lost 5 bases at V and 7 bases at J; junction bases unmatched: 8. This CDR3 has 13 amino acids. The CDR3: CASSPGEGLEQYF. For the CDR3, the DNA is TGTGCCAGCAGCCCCGGGGAGGGGTTAGAGCAGTACTTC.

The V call is TRBV7-6, the J call TRBJ2-3; 7 bases are shared with TRBD2. The CDR3 covers 16 residues. CDR1 and CDR2 from the germline V gene are SGHVS and FNYEAQ. J was trimmed by 0 bases and V by 0 bases; bases with no gene match: 3. Here the CDR3 reads CASSLAGGGSTDTQYF. CDR3 in DNA: TGTGCCAGCAGCTTAGCCGGCGGGGGAAGCACAGATACGCAGTATTTT.

The chain couples TRBV27 to TRBJ2-3, with TRBD1 matching 9 bases. V was clipped by 6 bases and J by 7 bases; unmatched bases: 8. The germline gives CDR1 MNHEY, CDR2 SMNVEV (reference sequence). The CDR3 is 14 residues long. CDR3 DNA sequence: TGTGCCAGCAGCGGGACAGGGTTCCTCCATACGCAGTATTTT. It codes for CASSGTGFLHTQYF.

V and J are TRBV11-3 and TRBJ2-1; D gene uncertain. Trimming cost V 1 base and J 9 bases, with 4 bases left between them. The length of the CDR3 is 11 residues. CDR1 and CDR2 (germline): SGHNT, YENEEA. CDR3 nucleotide sequence: TGTGCCAGCAGCTTAGGGTCTGAGCAGTTCTTC. Residues: CASSLGSEQFF.

The V and J genes are TRBV10-3 and TRBJ1-1; 7 bases are shared with TRBD1. Per germline, CDR1 ENHRY and CDR2 SYGVKD. The V segment lost 6 bases and the J segment 2 bases; nucleotides outside the gene matches: 18. This CDR3 contains 18 residues. The CDR3 region is CAISDAVRTGTINTEAFF. CDR3 in DNA: TGTGCCATCAGCGATGCGGTGCGGACAGGCACCATCAACACTGAAGCTTTCTTT.

This clone was recorded a few times. This chain links TRBV15 with TRBJ1-2, with unresolved D. Trimming shortened V by 0 bases and J by 8 bases, and 7 bases separated the two germline ends. The germline V gene has CDR1 LNHNV and CDR2 YYDKDF (reference sequence). This CDR3 has 12 residues. As DNA, the CDR3 is TGTGCCACCAGCAGAGACGCAGTAGGCTACACCTTC. Amino acid sequence: CATSRDAVGYTF.